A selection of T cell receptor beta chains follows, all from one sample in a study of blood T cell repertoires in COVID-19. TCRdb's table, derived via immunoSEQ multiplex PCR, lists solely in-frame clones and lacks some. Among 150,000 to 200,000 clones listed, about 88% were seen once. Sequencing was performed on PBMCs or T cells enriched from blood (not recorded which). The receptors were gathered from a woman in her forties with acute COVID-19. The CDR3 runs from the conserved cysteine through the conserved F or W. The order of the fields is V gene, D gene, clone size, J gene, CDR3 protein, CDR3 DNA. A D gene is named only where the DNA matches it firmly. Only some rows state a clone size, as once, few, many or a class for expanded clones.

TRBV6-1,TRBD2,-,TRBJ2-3,CASSDKWTSGGAPQYF,TGTGCCAGCAGTGACAAATGGACTAGCGGGGGGGCCCCGCAGTATTTT
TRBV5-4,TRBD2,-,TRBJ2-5,CASSASGGASETQYF,TGTGCCAGCAGCGCGAGCGGGGGGGCCTCGGAGACCCAGTACTTC
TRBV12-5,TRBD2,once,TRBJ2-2,CASGLVVTGTTNTGELFF,TGTGCTAGTGGTTTGGTAGTAACCGGGACTACAAACACCGGGGAGCTGTTTTTT
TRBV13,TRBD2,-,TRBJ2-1,CASSPSGSSYNEQFF,TGTGCCAGCAGCCCTAGCGGGAGCTCCTACAATGAGCAGTTCTTC
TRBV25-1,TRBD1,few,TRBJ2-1,CASSTTGLLRDEQFF,TGTGCCAGCTCCACGACAGGGTTATTGAGAGATGAGCAGTTCTTC
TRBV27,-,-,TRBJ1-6,CASSSHSYNSPLHF,TGTGCCAGCAGTTCCCACTCCTATAATTCACCCCTCCACTTT
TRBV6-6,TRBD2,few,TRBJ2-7,CASSYDSGRREQYF,TGTGCCAGCAGTTACGATAGCGGGAGGAGGGAGCAGTACTTC
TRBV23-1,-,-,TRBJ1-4,CASSQSKRRQVNLGQCEKLFF,TGCGCCAGCAGTCAATCGAAGAGGAGACAGGTCAATTTGGGACAATGCGAAAAACTGTTTTTT
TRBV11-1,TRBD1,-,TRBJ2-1,CASSPSGTGYNEQFF,TGTGCCAGCAGCCCAAGCGGGACAGGGTACAATGAGCAGTTCTTC
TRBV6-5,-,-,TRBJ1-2,CASRRTGYYGYTF,TGTGCCAGCAGACGAACAGGGTATTATGGCTACACCTTC
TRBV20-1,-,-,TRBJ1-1,CSASTANTEAFF,TGCAGTGCTAGTACTGCGAACACTGAAGCTTTCTTT
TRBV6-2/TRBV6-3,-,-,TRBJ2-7,CASSARRNYEQYF,TGTGCCAGCAGTGCTAGGAGGAACTACGAGCAGTACTTC